The 8 T cell receptor beta chains reported below all come from one sample, sequenced in a study of tumor-infiltrating lymphocytes in primary liver carcinoma. Unsorted whole blood yielded the blood RNA, and germline DNA was also extracted. Using a constant-region primer together with ProtoScript II reverse transcriptase, TCR beta cDNA was made from roughly 500 ng of total RNA. Three nested multiplex PCR rounds, a slightly modified ARM-PCR method, built the TCR beta libraries. The study ran its first two PCR rounds for around 10 cycles each, using TRBV1-TRBV30 forward primers and a C-beta reverse primer. TCRdb re-analysed the multiplex PCR reads in MiXCR, keeping a single row per CDR3 protein. The sample yields a few hundred thousand distinct CDR3 sequences, more than 55% seen once. The sample comprised peripheral blood. The receptors here all came from a woman in her twenties or thirties with primary liver carcinoma and hepatitis B virus infection.

On this clonotype: A single base separates this from a much larger clone, so it may be a read error. The chain links TRBV6-1 to TRBJ2-7, with TRBD2 matching 8 bases. The CDR3 sequence is 14 residues long. Germline CDR1 reads MNHNS; CDR2 reads SASEGT. This CDR3 is CASTEIGRGYEQYF. CDR3 DNA: TGTGCCAGCACTGAAATCGGGAGGGGGTACGAGCAGTACTTC.

On this clonotype: An end of the junction differs from the germline gene, which may be a read error. The genes are TRBV5-8 and TRBJ1-6, with D unclear. Germline values: CDR1 SGHTS, CDR2 YDEGEE. The CDR3 loop spans 15 amino acids. The CDR3 is CVSSFLDGYNSPLHF. As DNA, the CDR3 is TGTGTCAGCAGCTTCTTAGACGGCTATAATTCACCCCTCCACTTT. Based on the CDR3 plus reference TRBV5-8 and TRBJ1-6, the full variable domain is EAGVTQSPTHLIKTRGQQATLRCSPISGHTSVYWYQQALGLGLQFLLWYDEGEERNRGNFPPRFSGRQFPNYSSELNVNALELEDSALYLCVSSFLDGYNSPLHFGNGTRLTVT.

Regarding this clonotype: This likely comes from a read error, as the CDR3 has no conserved phenylalanine or tryptophan at its end. The CDR3 region is CASNPLDWEQFL. For the CDR3, the DNA is TGTGCCAGCAACCCGTTGGACTGGGAGCAGTTCCTC. The chain joins TRBV11-2 to TRBJ2-1; weak D call: TRBD2 (5 bases). The CDR3 loop spans 12 amino acids. V lost 7 bases to trimming and J lost 10 bases, with 14 bases between them. Germline-derived CDR1 and CDR2 are SGHAT and FQNNGV.

This clonotype appeared a few times. A much larger clone sits a single nucleotide away, making a read error possible. The V call is TRBV11-2, the J call TRBJ2-7; TRBD1 matches at 10 bases. J lost 4 bases, V lost 6 bases, and 6 bases had no gene match. Germline V gene sequence: CDR1 SGHAT, CDR2 FQNNGV. There are 14 residues in the CDR3. The CDR3 protein is CASRIGQGVYEQYF. For the CDR3, the DNA is TGTGCCAGCAGAATTGGACAGGGGGTTTACGAGCAGTACTTC.

Note on this clonotype: Just one base apart from a much larger clone, this may be a read error. The genes are TRBV12-3 or TRBV12-4 and TRBJ1-4, with 11 bases identical to TRBD1. This CDR3 region has 15 residues. V lost 5 bases to trimming and J lost 12 bases; unmatched junction nucleotides: 11. This CDR3 reads CASSPRTGGIEELFF. As DNA, the CDR3 is TGTGCCAGCAGTCCCCGGACAGGGGGCATCGAAGAACTGTTTTTT.

With regard to this clonotype: Being one base from a much bigger clone, this may be a read error. The chain couples TRBV12-3 or TRBV12-4 to TRBJ1-6; 8 bases map to TRBD1. The junction had 3 bases not matched to a gene; V was cut back by 3 bases and J by 5 bases. This CDR3 is 15 amino acids long. The CDR3 DNA reads TGTGCCAGCAGTTTTCAGGACAGGGATAATTCACCCCTCCACTTT. Translation: CASSFQDRDNSPLHF.

Only a few counts were recorded for this clonotype. The chain joins TRBV6-2 or TRBV6-3 to TRBJ2-1, with 8 bases that match TRBD2. Germline V gene sequence: CDR1 MNHEY, CDR2 SVGEGT. The junction had 22 bases not matched to a gene; V was cut back by 9 bases and J by 12 bases. The CDR3 consists of 16 residues. Here the CDR3 reads CASWGLDSGAQSPQFF. CDR3 DNA sequence: TGTGCCAGTTGGGGGCTAGATAGCGGGGCTCAGTCCCCGCAGTTCTTC.

This clonotype was detected many times. The chain carries TRBV6-1 and TRBJ2-2; tentatively, D is TRBD1 or TRBD2 (5 bases each). The CDR3 runs 14 residues. Trimming removed 8 bases from V and 0 bases from J, with 10 bases in between. The germline V gene encodes CDR1 MNHNS and CDR2 SASEGT. CDR3 nucleotides: TGTGCCAGCGGACGGGACCCGAACACCGGGGAGCTGTTTTTT. It translates to CASGRDPNTGELFF.